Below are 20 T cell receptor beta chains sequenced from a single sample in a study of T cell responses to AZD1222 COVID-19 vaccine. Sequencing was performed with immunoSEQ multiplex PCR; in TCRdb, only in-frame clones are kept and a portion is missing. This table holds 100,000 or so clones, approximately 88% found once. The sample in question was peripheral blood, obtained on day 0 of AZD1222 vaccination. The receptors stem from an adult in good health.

The CDR3 here is CASTRGTSGDNEQFF. For the CDR3, the DNA is TGTGCCAGCACCCGAGGGACTAGCGGGGATAATGAGCAGTTCTTC. The rearrangement links TRBV7-9 to TRBJ2-1, with 13 bases lining up with TRBD2. CDR1 is SEHNR and CDR2 is FQNEAQ in the germline V gene (reference sequence). This CDR3 spans 15 amino acids. V shed 7 bases and J 7 bases; nucleotides not matched to a gene: 7.

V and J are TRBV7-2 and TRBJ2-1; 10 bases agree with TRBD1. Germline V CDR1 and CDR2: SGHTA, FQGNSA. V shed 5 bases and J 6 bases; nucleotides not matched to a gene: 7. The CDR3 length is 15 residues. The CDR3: CASSQGRTGGNEQFF. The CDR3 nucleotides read TGTGCCAGCAGCCAGGGGCGGACAGGGGGCAATGAGCAGTTCTTC.

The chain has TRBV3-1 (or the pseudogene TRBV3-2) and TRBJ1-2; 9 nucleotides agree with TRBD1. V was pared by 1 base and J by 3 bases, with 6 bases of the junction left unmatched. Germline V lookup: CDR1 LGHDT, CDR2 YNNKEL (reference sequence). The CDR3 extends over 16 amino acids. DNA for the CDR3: TGTGCCAGCAGCCAAGCGCCGGGACAGGGAGACTATGGCTACACCTTC. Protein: CASSQAPGQGDYGYTF.

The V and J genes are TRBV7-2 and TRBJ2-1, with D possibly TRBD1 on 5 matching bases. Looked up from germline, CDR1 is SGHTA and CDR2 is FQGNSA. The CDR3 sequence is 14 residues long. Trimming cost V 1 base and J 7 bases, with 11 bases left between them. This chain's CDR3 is CASSLERRDNEQFF. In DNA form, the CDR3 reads TGTGCCAGCAGCTTAGAGCGCAGGGATAATGAGCAGTTCTTC.

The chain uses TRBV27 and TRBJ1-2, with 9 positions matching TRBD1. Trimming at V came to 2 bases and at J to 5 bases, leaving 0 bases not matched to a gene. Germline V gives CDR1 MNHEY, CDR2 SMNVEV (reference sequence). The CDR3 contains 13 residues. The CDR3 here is CASSLGQGYGYTF. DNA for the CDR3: TGTGCCAGCAGTTTAGGACAGGGGTATGGCTACACCTTC.

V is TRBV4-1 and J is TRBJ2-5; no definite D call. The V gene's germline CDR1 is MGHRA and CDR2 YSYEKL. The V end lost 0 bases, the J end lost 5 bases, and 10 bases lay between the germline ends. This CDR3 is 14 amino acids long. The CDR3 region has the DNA TGCGCCAGCAGCCAAGAAAGCAGGCTGGAGACCCAGTACTTC. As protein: CASSQESRLETQYF.

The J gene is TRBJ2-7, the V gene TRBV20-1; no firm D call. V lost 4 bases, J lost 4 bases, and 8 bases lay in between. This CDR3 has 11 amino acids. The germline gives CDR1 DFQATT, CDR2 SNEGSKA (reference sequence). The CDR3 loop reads CSAKRVYEQYF. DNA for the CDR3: TGCAGTGCTAAACGGGTATACGAGCAGTACTTC.

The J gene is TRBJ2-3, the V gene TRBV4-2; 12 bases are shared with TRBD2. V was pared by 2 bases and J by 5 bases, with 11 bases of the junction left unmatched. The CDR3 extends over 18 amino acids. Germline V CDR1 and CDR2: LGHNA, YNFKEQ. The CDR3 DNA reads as TGTGCCAGCAGCCAACTCCCCCCTAGCGGGGGGGCCAAAGATACGCAGTATTTT. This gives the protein CASSQLPPSGGAKDTQYF.

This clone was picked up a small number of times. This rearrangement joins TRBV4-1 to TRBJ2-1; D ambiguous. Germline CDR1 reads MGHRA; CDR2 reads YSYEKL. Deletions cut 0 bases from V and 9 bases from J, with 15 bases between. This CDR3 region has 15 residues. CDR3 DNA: TGCGCCAGCAGCCAAGAACGACGCCCCGTGAGTGAGCAGTTCTTC. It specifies CASSQERRPVSEQFF.

This CDR3 is CASSSGTGQEKLFF. The CDR3 nucleotides read TGTGCCAGCAGTTCCGGGACAGGCCAAGAAAAACTGTTTTTT. V usage is TRBV6-4 and J usage is TRBJ1-4; 8 bases fit TRBD1. The germline CDR1 and CDR2 sequences are MRHNA and SNTAGT. This CDR3 spans 14 amino acids. V shed 5 bases and J 8 bases; nucleotides not matched to a gene: 7.

For the CDR3, the DNA is TGTGCCAGCAGACAAGGGACAGGGACGTACGAGCAGTACTTC. Residues: CASRQGTGTYEQYF. This chain links TRBV6-5 with TRBJ2-7; 9 bases line up with TRBD1. Germline V gene lookup returns CDR1 MNHEY and CDR2 SVGAGI. The CDR3 is made up of 14 amino acids. Trimming cost V 6 bases and J 4 bases; bases outside gene matches: 7.

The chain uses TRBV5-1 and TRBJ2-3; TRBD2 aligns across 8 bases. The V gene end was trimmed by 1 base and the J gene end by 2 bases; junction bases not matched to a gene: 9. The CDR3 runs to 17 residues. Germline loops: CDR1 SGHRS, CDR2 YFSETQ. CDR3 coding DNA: TGCGCCAGCAGCTTGATGGGTAGCGGGGACCACACAGATACGCAGTATTTT. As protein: CASSLMGSGDHTDTQYF.

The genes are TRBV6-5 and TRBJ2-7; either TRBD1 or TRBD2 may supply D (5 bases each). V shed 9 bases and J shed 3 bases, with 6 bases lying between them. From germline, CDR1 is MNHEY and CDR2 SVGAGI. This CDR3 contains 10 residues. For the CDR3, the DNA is TGTGCCAGTGGGGGCTACGAGCAGTACTTC. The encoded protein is CASGGYEQYF.

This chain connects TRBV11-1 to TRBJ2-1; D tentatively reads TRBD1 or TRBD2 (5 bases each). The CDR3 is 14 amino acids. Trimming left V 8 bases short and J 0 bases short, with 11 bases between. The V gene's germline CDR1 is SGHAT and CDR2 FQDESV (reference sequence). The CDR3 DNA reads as TGTGCCAGCTCCCCGGGGCCCTCCTACAATGAGCAGTTCTTC. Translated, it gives CASSPGPSYNEQFF.

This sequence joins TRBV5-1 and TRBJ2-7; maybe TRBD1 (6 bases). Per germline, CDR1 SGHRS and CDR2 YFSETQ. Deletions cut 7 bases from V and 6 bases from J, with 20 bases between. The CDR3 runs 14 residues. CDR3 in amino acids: CASDPGTKGGEQYF. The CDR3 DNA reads TGCGCCAGCGACCCCGGGACAAAGGGTGGCGAGCAGTACTTC.

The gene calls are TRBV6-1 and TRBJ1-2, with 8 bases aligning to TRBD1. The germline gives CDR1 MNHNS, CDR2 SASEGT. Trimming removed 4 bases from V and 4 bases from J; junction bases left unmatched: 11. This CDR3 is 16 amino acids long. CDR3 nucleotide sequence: TGTGCCAGCAGTGCAACCCAAACAGGGGGAGTCTATGGCTACACCTTC. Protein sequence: CASSATQTGGVYGYTF.

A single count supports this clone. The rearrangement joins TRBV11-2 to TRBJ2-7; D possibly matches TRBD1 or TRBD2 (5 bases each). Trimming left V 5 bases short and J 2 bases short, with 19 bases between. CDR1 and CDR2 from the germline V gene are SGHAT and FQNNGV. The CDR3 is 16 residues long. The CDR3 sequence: CASSPTTGPAPYEQYF. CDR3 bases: TGTGCCAGCAGCCCCACCACGGGACCCGCACCCTACGAGCAGTACTTC.

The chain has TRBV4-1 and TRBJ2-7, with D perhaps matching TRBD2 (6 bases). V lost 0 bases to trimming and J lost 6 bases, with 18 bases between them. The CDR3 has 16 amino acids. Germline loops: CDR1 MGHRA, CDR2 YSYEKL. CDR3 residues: CASSQELGLAYREQYF. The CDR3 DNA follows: TGCGCCAGCAGCCAAGAGCTGGGACTCGCTTATCGCGAGCAGTACTTC.

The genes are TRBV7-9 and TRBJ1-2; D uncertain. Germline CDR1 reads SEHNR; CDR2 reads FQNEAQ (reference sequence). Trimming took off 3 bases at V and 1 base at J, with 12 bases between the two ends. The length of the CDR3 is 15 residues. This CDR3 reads CASSLVNADNYGYTF. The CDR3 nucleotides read TGTGCCAGCAGCTTGGTAAATGCGGATAACTATGGCTACACCTTC.

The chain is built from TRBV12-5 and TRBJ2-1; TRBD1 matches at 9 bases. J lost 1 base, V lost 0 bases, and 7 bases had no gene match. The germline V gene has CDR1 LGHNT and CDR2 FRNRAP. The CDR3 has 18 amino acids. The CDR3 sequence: CASGLVGTGIGSYNEQFF. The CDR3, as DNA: TGTGCTAGTGGTTTGGTAGGGACAGGGATTGGATCCTACAATGAGCAGTTCTTC. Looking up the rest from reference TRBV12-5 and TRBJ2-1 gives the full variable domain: DARVTQTPRHKVTEMGQEVTMRCQPILGHNTVFWYRQTMMQGLELLAYFRNRAPLDDSGMPKDRFSAEMPDATLATLKIQPSEPRDSAVYFCASGLVGTGIGSYNEQFFGPGTRLTVL.